This T cell receptor (beta chain) was identified during a study of blood T cell repertoires in COVID-19. Only in-frame clones appear in the TCRdb table, and some are missing; sequencing was by immunoSEQ multiplex PCR. Of tens of thousands of clones listed, 75% to 90% are singletons. Trimming stripped 7 bases from V and 8 bases from J, with 18 bases between. The CDR3 covers 14 residues. CDR1 and CDR2 from the germline V gene are SGHRS and YFSETQ. The sequence derives from a man between 70 and 80 years old with active or convalescent COVID-19. V and J are TRBV5-1 and TRBJ1-4, with D maybe TRBD1 (6 bases). Sequences were obtained from peripheral blood. Here the CDR3 reads CASRITGPGEKLFF. For the CDR3, the DNA is TGCGCCAGCCGAATTACAGGGCCGGGCGAAAAACTGTTTTTT.